This T cell receptor (beta chain) was recorded in a study of blood T cells in healthy people across ages. At the level of the study: Roughly one uniquely barcoded beta molecule per two T cells was captured. Study-wide points: Diversity of TCR beta per million T cells declined in a roughly linear way with age. The unknown donor CMV status may have confounded expanded clonotype changes.

CDR1 and CDR2 (germline): MNHNY, SVGAGI (reference sequence). The CDR3 has 15 amino acids. Then a second PCR, running about 6 to 11 cycles, was carried out with a sample-barcoded 5' primer and a J-beta primer mix. Each CDR3 protein gets one entry after TCRdb re-called the 5' RACE reads with MiXCR. Of 800,000 or so distinct CDR3 sequences listed, about 46% are singletons. As for this clonotype: As yet, its antigen is unknown. A single base separates this from a much larger clone, so it may be a read error.

Sequenced: blood. The receptor's source is an elderly man in good health. The chain is built from TRBV6-6 and TRBJ2-1; D gene ambiguous. The DNA end lines up better with TRBJ2-7; the J call may be wrong. Written as DNA, the CDR3 is TGTGCCAGCAGCCTAGGACGCCCCGGTTCCAATGAGCAGTACTTC. It encodes CASSLGRPGSNEQYF.